Listed here are 11 T cell receptor beta chains from one sample, sequenced in a study of high-grade serous ovarian cancer treatment subgroups. The tumor samples were collected prior to definitive surgery or chemotherapy. Measured with immunoSEQ multiplex PCR; TCRdb has only the in-frame clones, and not every one. The table includes about 11,000 clones, around 83% detected once. Sequencing was carried out using tumor tissue. Source of these receptors: a human donor with high-grade serous ovarian cancer.

This clone was seen more than once but under ten times. The chain uses TRBV4-1 and TRBJ2-1; D possibly matches TRBD1 or TRBD2 (5 bases each). This CDR3 contains 17 residues. V was pared by 0 bases and J by 1 base, with 13 bases between. The V gene's germline CDR1 is MGHRA and CDR2 YSYEKL. As DNA, the CDR3 is TGCGCCAGCAGCCAAGATTGGGGGTCCGATTCCTACAATGAGCAGTTCTTC. This encodes CASSQDWGSDSYNEQFF.

This clone was observed a handful of times. The V gene is TRBV27, the J gene TRBJ2-4; 10 bases match TRBD1. V lost 8 bases, J lost 6 bases, and 7 bases stayed unmatched. Germline V gene lookup returns CDR1 MNHEY and CDR2 SMNVEV (reference sequence). CDR3 size: 14 residues. The CDR3 sequence is CASGRGQGRNIQYF. CDR3 bases: TGTGCCAGCGGGAGGGGACAGGGGAGAAACATTCAGTACTTC.

The genes are TRBV5-1 and TRBJ1-4, with a tentative D call TRBD1 (5 bases). CDR1 is SGHRS, CDR2 YFSETQ, per germline. This CDR3 has 14 residues. Deletions cut 7 bases from V and 10 bases from J, with 20 bases between. The CDR3 nucleotides read TGCGCCAGCCCCCTTGGAGAGGGGAGAGCAAAACTGTTTTTT. This encodes CASPLGEGRAKLFF.

Only a few counts were recorded for this clone. V is TRBV2 and J is TRBJ2-7; D not certain. Germline CDR1 and CDR2: SNHLY and FYNNEI. The CDR3 sequence is 11 residues long. Trimming shortened V by 8 bases and J by 4 bases, and 9 bases separated the two germline ends. The CDR3 nucleotides are TGTGCCAGCCGCCTCGGATACGAGCAGTACTTC. This translates into CASRLGYEQYF.

V and J are TRBV11-1 and TRBJ2-7; 9 bases are a match to TRBD2. V dropped 3 bases and J dropped 6; count of bases not matched to a gene: 6. CDR1 is SGHAT, CDR2 FQDESV, per germline (reference sequence). The CDR3 totals 14 residues. CDR3 nucleotides: TGTGCCAGCAGCTTGACCGGGACTAGCTCCGAGCAGTACTTC. It translates to CASSLTGTSSEQYF.

The chain uses TRBV9 and TRBJ2-3; 10 bases match TRBD2. The J segment lost 5 bases and the V segment lost 4 bases, leaving 13 bases of the junction unmatched. The CDR3 spans 17 residues. Germline V gene sequence: CDR1 SGDLS, CDR2 YYNGEE. CDR3 bases: TGTGCCAGCAGCACCGGACTAGCGGAAGAGGGGAAAGATACGCAGTATTTT. Protein sequence: CASSTGLAEEGKDTQYF.

The V call is TRBV11-2, the J call TRBJ2-7, with TRBD2 as a possible D gene (6 bases). Germline-derived CDR1 and CDR2 are SGHAT and FQNNGV. The V end was cut by 5 bases, the J end by 4 bases, with 12 bases between. This CDR3 region has 13 residues. The CDR3 region is CASSPGLPYEQYF. The CDR3 coding sequence is TGTGCCAGCAGCCCGGGACTCCCTTACGAGCAGTACTTC.

The CDR3 sequence is CAWKFSVNTEAFF. CDR3 DNA: TGTGCCTGGAAGTTTTCGGTGAACACTGAAGCTTTCTTT. This chain connects TRBV30 to TRBJ1-1; no reliable D call. The germline gives CDR1 GTSNPN, CDR2 SVGIG (reference sequence). The CDR3 runs 13 residues. The ends were cut back, 4 bases at V and 0 bases at J, with 9 bases in the middle.

The gene calls are TRBV27 and TRBJ2-5; no firm D call. Trimming left V 6 bases short and J 5 bases short, with 22 bases between. CDR1 and CDR2 from the germline V gene are MNHEY and SMNVEV (reference sequence). The CDR3 consists of 16 residues. CDR3 sequence: CASSPTRSARLETQYF. CDR3 DNA sequence: TGTGCCAGCAGCCCTACTCGAAGCGCCCGGTTGGAGACCCAGTACTTC.

The chain is built from TRBV6-6 and TRBJ2-1, with D perhaps matching TRBD1 (6 bases). The CDR3 is made up of 12 amino acids. Germline CDR1 is MNHNY and CDR2 is SVGAGI (reference sequence). Trimming removed 6 bases from V and 7 bases from J, with 10 bases in between. The DNA for the CDR3 is TGTGCCAGCAGGATTCAGGGGAATGAGCAGTTCTTC. It is translated as CASRIQGNEQFF.

The CDR3 coding sequence is TGTGCCAGTAGGCTCACTAGCGGGAGGGACACAGATACGCAGTATTTT. This translates into CASRLTSGRDTDTQYF. The chain couples TRBV19 to TRBJ2-3; 13 nucleotides align to TRBD2. V shed 6 bases, J shed 2 bases, and the junction held 5 bases outside the gene matches. The germline gives CDR1 LNHDA, CDR2 SQIVND (reference sequence). CDR3 size: 16 residues. The whole variable domain, filled in from reference TRBV19 and TRBJ2-3, reads DGGITQSPKYLFRKEGQNVTLSCEQNLNHDAMYWYRQDPGQGLRLIYYSQIVNDFQKGDIAEGYSVSREKKESFPLTVTSAQKNPTAFYLCASRLTSGRDTDTQYFGPGTRLTVL.